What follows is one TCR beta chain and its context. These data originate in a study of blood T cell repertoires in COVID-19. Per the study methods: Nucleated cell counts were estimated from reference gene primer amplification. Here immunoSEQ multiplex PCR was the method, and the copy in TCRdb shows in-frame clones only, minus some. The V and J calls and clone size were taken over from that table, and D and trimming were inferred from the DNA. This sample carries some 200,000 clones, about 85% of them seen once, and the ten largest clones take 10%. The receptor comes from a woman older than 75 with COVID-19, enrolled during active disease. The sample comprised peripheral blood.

CDR3 sequence: CSVGGEDMNTEAFF. In DNA form, the CDR3 reads TGCAGCGTTGGTGGTGAAGACATGAACACTGAAGCTTTCTTT. This chain joins TRBV29-1 and TRBJ1-1; D gene uncertain. Germline V gene lookup returns CDR1 SQVTM and CDR2 ANQGSEA. The V gene lost 4 bases and the J gene lost 0 bases, with 12 bases spanning the gap. The CDR3 is made up of 14 amino acids.